The 23 T cell receptor beta chains below come from one sample, sequenced in a study of T cell repertoires and HLA-DP antigens. Their cognate antigens are unknown. The assay was immunoSEQ multiplex PCR, and TCRdb's table has in-frame clones only and misses some. The sample consists of some 110,000 clones, around 92% of them appearing once. Sequencing was performed on CD4+ T cells from PBMCs. The receptors come from a woman aged 18-29 years in good health and CMV-seronegative.

In the case of this clone: A read error may account for a junction end that differs from germline. The chain couples TRBV4-1 to TRBJ2-1; the D gene is possibly TRBD2 (6 bases). CDR1 and CDR2 (germline): MGHRA, YSYEKL. This CDR3 region has 12 residues. The DNA for the CDR3 is TGCGCCAGCAGCCAAGTTTTGGGAGGCCGGGTCTTC. Translating it yields CASSQVLGGRVF.

The rearrangement joins TRBV27 to TRBJ1-2; D not certain. V was cut by 2 bases and J by 4 bases, with 8 bases left in between. CDR1 is MNHEY, CDR2 SMNVEV, per germline (reference sequence). There are 13 residues in the CDR3. The CDR3 region is CASSLIPGYGYTF. The DNA for the CDR3 is TGTGCCAGCAGTTTAATCCCAGGCTATGGCTACACCTTC.

The gene calls are TRBV6-1 and TRBJ2-1; unclear D gene. The germline V gene encodes CDR1 MNHNS and CDR2 SASEGT. Trimming removed 2 bases from V and 4 bases from J, with 3 bases in between. CDR3 size: 12 residues. CDR3 sequence (DNA): TGTGCCAGCAGTGAATCTTACAATGAGCAGTTCTTC. It codes for CASSESYNEQFF.

This clone was seen a few times. The chain employs TRBV10-3 and TRBJ1-4, with TRBD1 matching 8 bases. V gave up 7 bases and J gave up 8 bases; unmatched junction bases: 6. CDR1 is ENHRY, CDR2 SYGVKD, per germline. The CDR3 is made up of 13 amino acids. The CDR3 nucleotides read TGTGCCATCAATCGGGACAGGAGCGAAAAACTGTTTTTT. Translated: CAINRDRSEKLFF.

This CDR3 reads CASSQTGNTDTQYF. The DNA of the CDR3 is TGCGCCAGCAGCCAAACAGGGAACACAGATACGCAGTATTTT. The rearrangement uses TRBV4-1 and TRBJ2-3, with D maybe TRBD1 (6 bases). CDR3 length: 14 residues. Per germline, CDR1 MGHRA and CDR2 YSYEKL. The germline V and J ends were trimmed by 2 bases and 2 bases, with 8 bases remaining between them.

This chain links TRBV19 with TRBJ2-2; D is unresolved. Trimming left V 7 bases short and J 5 bases short, with 5 bases between. This CDR3 has 11 residues. Germline V gene data show CDR1 as LNHDA and CDR2 as SQIVND (reference sequence). This CDR3 reads CASTLTGELFF. The CDR3 DNA follows: TGTGCCAGTACCTTGACCGGGGAGCTGTTTTTT.

The chain has TRBV28 and TRBJ2-7; D is uncertain. The ends were cut back, 6 bases at V and 2 bases at J, with 14 bases in the middle. The CDR3 has 14 amino acids. Germline lookup yields CDR1 MDHEN and CDR2 SYDVKM. CDR3 in DNA: TGTGCCAGCAGGACGAGTCTCTCTCCCTACGAGCAGTACTTC. It is translated as CASRTSLSPYEQYF.

With respect to this clone: The junction does not match germline at one end; this may be a read error. The chain couples TRBV7-9 to TRBJ1-1; no clear D gene. In germline, CDR1 is SEHNR, CDR2 FQNEAQ (reference sequence). This CDR3 comprises 8 residues. The CDR3 region has the DNA TGTGCCAGCAGTCCGAGCGTCTTT. Translated: CASSPSVF.

The V gene is TRBV18, the J gene TRBJ2-5; no clear D. Trimming shortened V by 1 base and J by 6 bases, and 15 bases separated the two germline ends. The germline V gene encodes CDR1 KGHSH and CDR2 LQKENI. The CDR3 has 15 amino acids. CDR3 protein: CASSPRTPRSQTQYF. The CDR3, as DNA: TGTGCCAGCTCACCACGTACCCCACGAAGTCAGACCCAGTACTTC.

This chain joins TRBV20-1 and TRBJ2-7; D is unclear. The CDR3 extends over 11 amino acids. Germline values: CDR1 DFQATT, CDR2 SNEGSKA (reference sequence). Trimming took 1 base from V and 4 from J, leaving 5 bases between them. CDR3 DNA: TGCAGTGCTAGAGCAGGATACGAGCAGTACTTC. Translating it yields CSARAGYEQYF.

The V call is TRBV29-1, the J call TRBJ2-3, with D perhaps TRBD1 (6 bases). Germline V gene data show CDR1 as SQVTM and CDR2 as ANQGSEA. The CDR3 is made up of 12 amino acids. Trimming took off 6 bases at V and 2 bases at J, with 9 bases between the two ends. DNA for the CDR3: TGCAGCGTCAGGACAGTCACAGATACGCAGTATTTT. Amino acid sequence: CSVRTVTDTQYF.

The chain carries TRBV27 and TRBJ2-2; D not certain. The length of the CDR3 is 14 residues. The germline gives CDR1 MNHEY, CDR2 SMNVEV (reference sequence). V lost 2 bases to trimming and J lost 1 base, with 5 bases between them. This CDR3 reads CASSLSRNTGELFF. CDR3 nucleotides: TGTGCCAGCAGTTTAAGTAGGAACACCGGGGAGCTGTTTTTT.

This chain uses TRBV19 with TRBJ1-4, with TRBD1 matching 11 bases. Looked up from germline, CDR1 is LNHDA and CDR2 is SQIVND (reference sequence). This CDR3 contains 13 residues. V trimming: 6 bases; J trimming: 8 bases; junction bases outside the gene matches: 2. This chain's CDR3 is CASRDRGPEKLFF. CDR3 DNA sequence: TGTGCCAGTAGGGACAGGGGGCCCGAAAAACTGTTTTTT.

This clone was recorded only once. The V call is TRBV2, the J call TRBJ2-7, with 7 bases fitting TRBD2. V gave up 6 bases and J gave up 1 base; unmatched junction bases: 6. This CDR3 spans 14 amino acids. The V gene's germline CDR1 is SNHLY and CDR2 FYNNEI. The CDR3 here is CASRPGLPSYEQYF. In DNA, the CDR3 is TGTGCCAGCAGGCCGGGACTACCTTCCTACGAGCAGTACTTC.

The chain employs TRBV7-2 and TRBJ2-5; D may be TRBD2 (5 bases). CDR1 and CDR2 from the germline V gene are SGHTA and FQGNSA. CDR3 length equals 15 residues. The germline V and J ends were trimmed by 1 base and 2 bases, with 11 bases remaining between them. This CDR3 reads CASSLGYGNQETQYF. In DNA, the CDR3 is TGTGCCAGCAGCTTAGGGTACGGGAATCAAGAGACCCAGTACTTC.

The rearrangement joins TRBV6-4 to TRBJ2-1, with 9 bases aligning to TRBD1. The CDR3 has 15 residues. The V gene end was trimmed by 3 bases and the J gene end by 8 bases; junction bases not matched to a gene: 8. Germline V CDR1 and CDR2: MRHNA, SNTAGT. CDR3 loop: CASSETGTGLYEQFF. The DNA of the CDR3 is TGTGCCAGCAGTGAAACCGGGACAGGGTTGTATGAGCAGTTCTTC.

The chain joins TRBV27 to TRBJ2-7; D could derive from TRBD1 or TRBD2 (5 bases each). The germline CDR1 and CDR2 sequences are MNHEY and SMNVEV (reference sequence). The V gene lost 0 bases and the J gene lost 0 bases, with 9 bases spanning the gap. The CDR3 loop spans 15 amino acids. This CDR3 is CASSLSGRISYEQYF. CDR3 nucleotide sequence: TGTGCCAGCAGTTTATCGGGACGGATCTCCTACGAGCAGTACTTC.

The chain carries TRBV7-2 and TRBJ2-3; no definite D call. This CDR3 is built from 14 residues. V was shortened by 1 base and J by 10 bases, with 15 bases between the two germline ends. CDR1 SGHTA and CDR2 FQGNSA come from the germline V gene. In DNA, the CDR3 is TGTGCCAGCAGCTTAGGTGGCCCCGAGCGACCGCAGTATTTT. This gives the protein CASSLGGPERPQYF.

This sequence joins TRBV5-4 and TRBJ2-3; TRBD1 agrees at 8 bases. Looked up from germline, CDR1 is SGHNT and CDR2 is YYREEE (reference sequence). CDR3 length equals 13 residues. V lost 4 bases, J lost 8 bases, and 6 bases stayed unmatched. Written as DNA, the CDR3 is TGTGCCAGCAGCGTGACACAGGGGGGTACGCAGTATTTT. It codes for CASSVTQGGTQYF.

The chain employs TRBV5-4 and TRBJ1-4, with TRBD1 as a possible D gene (6 bases). The germline V gene encodes CDR1 SGHNT and CDR2 YYREEE (reference sequence). With 3 bases removed from V and 0 bases from J, the gap between germline ends came to 6 bases. The CDR3 loop spans 14 amino acids. CDR3 DNA: TGTGCCAGCAGCTACAGGGCAACTAATGAAAAACTGTTTTTT. Amino acids: CASSYRATNEKLFF.

The CDR3 sequence: CSAKHTDTQYF. For the CDR3, the DNA is TGCAGTGCTAAACACACAGATACGCAGTATTTT. J is TRBJ2-3 and V is TRBV20-1; D is undetermined. From germline, CDR1 is DFQATT and CDR2 SNEGSKA (reference sequence). Trimming left V 4 bases short and J 2 bases short, with 4 bases between. The CDR3 has 11 residues.

The chain uses TRBV7-9 and TRBJ2-7; 10 positions match TRBD2. The germline CDR1 and CDR2 sequences are SEHNR and FQNEAQ (reference sequence). V lost 2 bases and J lost 5; bases outside the gene matches: 9. The CDR3 has 16 residues. CDR3 region: CASSLFRPSGSDEQYF. The CDR3, as DNA: TGTGCCAGCAGCTTATTTAGGCCTAGCGGGAGTGACGAGCAGTACTTC.

The rearrangement joins TRBV18 to TRBJ1-1; D possibly corresponds to TRBD1 (5 bases). Germline V lookup: CDR1 KGHSH, CDR2 LQKENI. With 3 bases removed from V and 1 base from J, the gap between germline ends came to 12 bases. CDR3 length: 15 residues. This chain's CDR3 is CASSPGQGPNTEAFF. CDR3 sequence (DNA): TGTGCCAGCTCACCGGGGCAGGGTCCGAACACTGAAGCTTTCTTT.